These 16 T cell receptor beta chains were all obtained from the same sample, sequenced in a study of radiotherapy plus CTLA-4 blockade in lung cancer. Repertoires were generated with immunoSEQ multiplex PCR, while TCRdb's copy carries only in-frame clones and drops some. Among roughly 93,000 clones, approximately 78% were seen once, and the ten largest hold 3% to 3.5%. The specimen comprised peripheral blood, sampled from a patient treated with radiotherapy plus ipilimumab. These receptors were taken from a human donor with non-small cell lung cancer who had a partial response to radiotherapy plus ipilimumab.

The gene calls are TRBV5-1 and TRBJ2-1, with D perhaps matching TRBD1 (6 bases). The CDR3 has 14 residues. V was trimmed by 0 bases and J by 5 bases, leaving 9 bases between them. Germline CDR1 SGHRS, CDR2 YFSETQ. The CDR3 reads CASSLGGTNNEQFF. DNA of the CDR3: TGCGCCAGCAGCTTGGGGGGGACAAACAATGAGCAGTTCTTC.

This chain connects TRBV9 to TRBJ2-3; TRBD2 aligns across 9 bases. CDR1 is SGDLS, CDR2 YYNGEE, per germline. This CDR3 is built from 14 residues. V lost 4 bases, J lost 5 bases, and 5 bases stayed unmatched. CDR3 coding DNA: TGTGCCAGCAGCAGGGCTAGCGGGAAAGATACGCAGTATTTT. Protein: CASSRASGKDTQYF.

This chain joins TRBV10-1 and TRBJ2-1; the match to TRBD2 covers 9 bases. Germline-derived CDR1 and CDR2 are WNHNN and SYGVQD (reference sequence). The CDR3 is 14 amino acids. V trimming: 2 bases; J trimming: 4 bases; junction bases outside the gene matches: 0. CDR3 in amino acids: CASSETSGYNEQFF. For the CDR3, the DNA is TGCGCCAGCAGTGAGACTAGCGGGTACAATGAGCAGTTCTTC.

This clone was counted between two and nine times. This rearrangement joins TRBV29-1 to TRBJ2-1; 10 bases map to TRBD1. Germline-derived CDR1 and CDR2 are SQVTM and ANQGSEA. The CDR3 runs 16 residues. The trim removed 6 bases at V and 12 bases at J, leaving 20 bases unmatched. CDR3 sequence reads: CSVEKGRGQGLRGQFF. The CDR3 region has the DNA TGCAGCGTGGAAAAGGGTAGGGGACAGGGGCTACGGGGGCAGTTCTTC.

V usage is TRBV7-3 and J usage is TRBJ2-5, with D maybe TRBD1 (6 bases). V dropped 5 bases and J dropped 2 bases, with 15 bases sitting between them. CDR1 and CDR2 (germline): SGHTA, FQGTGA. CDR3 size: 15 residues. CDR3 loop: CASSPGLRGQETQYF. In DNA, the CDR3 is TGTGCCAGCAGCCCGGGTCTGAGGGGGCAAGAGACCCAGTACTTC.

The chain links TRBV18 to TRBJ2-1, with a weak D call TRBD2 (6 bases). This CDR3 region has 14 residues. V lost 3 bases to trimming and J lost 1 base, with 7 bases between them. The germline CDR1 and CDR2 sequences are KGHSH and LQKENI. CDR3 in DNA: TGTGCCAGCTCACCGGGACTGTCCTACAATGAGCAGTTCTTC. Protein sequence: CASSPGLSYNEQFF.

The chain recombines TRBV5-1 with TRBJ2-1; 10 bases fit TRBD2. V was clipped by 1 base and J by 5 bases; unmatched bases: 3. The CDR3 contains 15 residues. The V gene's germline CDR1 is SGHRS and CDR2 YFSETQ. The CDR3 loop is CASSLRSGRDNEQFF. The CDR3 DNA sequence: TGCGCCAGCAGCTTGAGGAGCGGGAGGGACAATGAGCAGTTCTTC.

The rearrangement uses TRBV4-1 and TRBJ2-1; 9 bases fit TRBD2. The CDR3 has 17 amino acids. The germline gives CDR1 MGHRA, CDR2 YSYEKL. The V gene end was trimmed by 2 bases and the J gene end by 11 bases; junction bases not matched to a gene: 16. Here the CDR3 reads CASSQYYPASGISQQFF. CDR3 sequence (DNA): TGCGCCAGCAGCCAATATTATCCGGCTAGCGGGATCAGTCAGCAGTTCTTC.

The chain links TRBV11-2 to TRBJ1-5, with D possibly TRBD1 on 6 matching bases. This CDR3 spans 16 amino acids. V gave up 3 bases and J gave up 7 bases, with 19 bases separating them. Germline V CDR1 and CDR2: SGHAT, FQNNGV. The CDR3 DNA sequence: TGTGCCAGCAGCTTTGGGTCTCTGGGGGCAGGCCAGCCCCAGCATTTT. This gives the protein CASSFGSLGAGQPQHF.

CDR3 sequence: CASSLGLAGGYHEQYF. CDR3 in DNA: TGCGCCAGCAGCTTAGGACTAGCGGGAGGTTACCACGAGCAGTACTTC. V is TRBV5-1 and J is TRBJ2-7; the match to TRBD2 covers 14 bases. Germline CDR1 reads SGHRS; CDR2 reads YFSETQ. The V gene end was trimmed by 2 bases and the J gene end by 5 bases; junction bases not matched to a gene: 6. CDR3 length: 16 residues.

This clone was observed a single time. V and J are TRBV6-5 and TRBJ2-5; weak D call: TRBD2 (6 bases). Germline values: CDR1 MNHEY, CDR2 SVGAGI. The V and J ends lost 6 bases and 5 bases respectively, with 13 bases between them. The CDR3 is made up of 13 amino acids. This CDR3 reads CASRPGSLETQYF. The CDR3 bases are TGTGCCAGCAGACCCGGGAGCCTCGAGACCCAGTACTTC.

The chain carries TRBV7-2 and TRBJ2-1, with 9 bases that match TRBD2. Germline V gene data show CDR1 as SGHTA and CDR2 as FQGNSA. CDR3 length equals 14 residues. V was clipped by 3 bases and J by 9 bases; unmatched bases: 6. In DNA, the CDR3 is TGTGCCAGCAGCTTTAGCGGGAGTACTAGTGAGCAGTTCTTC. This translates into CASSFSGSTSEQFF.

V is TRBV16 and J is TRBJ2-5; D is perhaps TRBD2 (5 bases). The CDR3 is made up of 14 amino acids. V was shortened by 0 bases and J by 4 bases, with 9 bases between the two germline ends. In germline, CDR1 is KGHSY, CDR2 FQNENV. The CDR3 DNA reads as TGTGCCAGCAGCCAATCGTCGGCGGGAGAGACCCAGTACTTC. Translation: CASSQSSAGETQYF.

The chain joins TRBV2 to TRBJ2-5; 11 positions match TRBD2. CDR1 SNHLY and CDR2 FYNNEI come from the germline V gene. This CDR3 has 18 amino acids. With 4 bases clipped from V and 4 bases from J, the junction kept 14 bases outside the gene matches. CDR3 sequence: CASSVPRGSGRAGETQYF. The DNA for the CDR3 is TGTGCCAGCAGTGTCCCCCGGGGTAGCGGGAGGGCCGGAGAGACCCAGTACTTC.

The chain recombines TRBV18 with TRBJ2-7; D is uncertain. Per germline, CDR1 KGHSH and CDR2 LQKENI. This CDR3 is built from 14 residues. Trimming took off 5 bases at V and 2 bases at J, with 13 bases between the two ends. CDR3 protein: CASSIAKLTYEQYF. The CDR3 coding sequence is TGTGCCAGCTCAATCGCGAAACTGACCTACGAGCAGTACTTC.

This chain connects TRBV18 to TRBJ2-3; 9 positions agree with TRBD1. V lost 2 bases, J lost 4 bases, and 4 bases stayed unmatched. Germline loops: CDR1 KGHSH, CDR2 LQKENI. The CDR3 has 15 residues. Written as DNA, the CDR3 is TGTGCCAGCTCACCAGGACAGGGGCAGGCAGATACGCAGTATTTT. Translated: CASSPGQGQADTQYF. The variable domain in full, completed from reference TRBV18 and TRBJ2-3, reads NAGVMQNPRHLVRRRGQEARLRCSPMKGHSHVYWYRQLPEEGLKFMVYLQKENIIDESGMPKERFSAEFPKEGPSILRIQQVVRGDSAAYFCASSPGQGQADTQYFGPGTRLTVL.